Described below is a single T cell receptor beta chain sequence and its context. Antigen specificity is unknown. These data come from a study of OX40 agonist ivuxolimab in advanced cancers. As for the study in general: Age averaged around 60 years (range about 20 to 80), and about 86% were male. Three individuals attained partial responses, comprising one hepatocellular carcinoma case and two cutaneous melanoma cases.

The CDR3 runs 15 residues. Between the trimmed V and J ends, which lost 2 bases and 2 bases, there was a span of 11 bases. Germline V gives CDR1 MNHEY, CDR2 SMNVEV (reference sequence). Profiled with immunoSEQ multiplex PCR; TCRdb holds only in-frame clones, not every one. The sample lists about 32,000 clones; about 93% were seen once. Study findings and constraints: No determination was made of the antigen specificity of the expanded peripheral T cells.

The TCR comes from an adult with an advanced solid tumor such as melanoma, head and neck, liver or kidney cancer. Sequences were derived from CD4+ or CD8+ T cells sorted from blood, sampled in a trial of the OX40 agonist ivuxolimab. This chain uses TRBV27 with TRBJ2-3, with a weak D call TRBD2 (5 bases). The CDR3 sequence is CASSLGSAFTDTQYF. The CDR3 DNA sequence: TGTGCCAGCAGTTTAGGGAGTGCCTTCACAGATACGCAGTATTTT.